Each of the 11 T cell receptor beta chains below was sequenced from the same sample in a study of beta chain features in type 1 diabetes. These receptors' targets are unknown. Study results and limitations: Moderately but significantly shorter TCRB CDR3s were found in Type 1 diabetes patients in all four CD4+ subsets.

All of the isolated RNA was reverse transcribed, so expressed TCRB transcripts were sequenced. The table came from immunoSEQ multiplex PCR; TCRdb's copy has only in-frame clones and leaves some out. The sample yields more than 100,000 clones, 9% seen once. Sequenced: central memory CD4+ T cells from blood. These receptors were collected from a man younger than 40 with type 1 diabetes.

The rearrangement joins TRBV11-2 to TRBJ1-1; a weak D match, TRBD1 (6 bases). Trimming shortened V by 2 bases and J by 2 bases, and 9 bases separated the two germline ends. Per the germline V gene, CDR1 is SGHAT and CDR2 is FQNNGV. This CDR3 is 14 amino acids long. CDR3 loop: CASSLSRGNTEAFF. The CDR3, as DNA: TGTGCCAGCAGCTTATCCAGGGGAAACACTGAAGCTTTCTTT.

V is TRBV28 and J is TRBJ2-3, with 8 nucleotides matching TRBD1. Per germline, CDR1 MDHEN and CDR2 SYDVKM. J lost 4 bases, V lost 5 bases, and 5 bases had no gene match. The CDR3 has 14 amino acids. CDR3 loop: CASSPGQGPDTQYF. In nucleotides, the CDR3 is TGTGCCAGCAGTCCAGGACAGGGCCCAGATACGCAGTATTTT.

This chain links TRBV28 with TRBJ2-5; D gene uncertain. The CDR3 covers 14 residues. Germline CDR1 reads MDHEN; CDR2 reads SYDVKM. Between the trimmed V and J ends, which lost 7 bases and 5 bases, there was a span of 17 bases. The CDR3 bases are TGTGCCAGCAACTTTCCGGCCAGGCCGGAGACCCAGTACTTC. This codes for CASNFPARPETQYF.

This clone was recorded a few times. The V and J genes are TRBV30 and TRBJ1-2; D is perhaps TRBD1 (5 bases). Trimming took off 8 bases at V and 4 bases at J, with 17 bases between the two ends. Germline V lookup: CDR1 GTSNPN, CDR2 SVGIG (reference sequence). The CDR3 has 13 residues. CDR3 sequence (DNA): TGTGCCCGTGGACACGCCTTGGGCTATGGCTACACCTTC. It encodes CARGHALGYGYTF.

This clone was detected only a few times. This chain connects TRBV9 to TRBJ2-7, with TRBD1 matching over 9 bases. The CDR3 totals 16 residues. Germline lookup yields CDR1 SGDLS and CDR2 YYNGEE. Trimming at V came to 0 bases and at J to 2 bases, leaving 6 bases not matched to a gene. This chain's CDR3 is CASSVGLGQGPYEQYF. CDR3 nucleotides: TGTGCCAGCAGCGTAGGGTTGGGACAGGGTCCCTACGAGCAGTACTTC. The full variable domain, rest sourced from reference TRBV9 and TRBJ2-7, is DSGVTQTPKHLITATGQRVTLRCSPRSGDLSVYWYQQSLDQGLQFLIQYYNGEERAKGNILERFSAQQFPDLHSELNLSSLELGDSALYFCASSVGLGQGPYEQYFGPGTRLTVT.

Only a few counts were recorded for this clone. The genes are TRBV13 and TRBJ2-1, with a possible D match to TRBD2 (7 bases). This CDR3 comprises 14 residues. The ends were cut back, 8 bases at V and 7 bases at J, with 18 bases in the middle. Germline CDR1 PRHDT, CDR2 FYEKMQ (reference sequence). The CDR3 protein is CASLGRGRGNEQFF. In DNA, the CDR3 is TGTGCCAGCCTAGGGCGGGGGCGAGGGAATGAGCAGTTCTTC.

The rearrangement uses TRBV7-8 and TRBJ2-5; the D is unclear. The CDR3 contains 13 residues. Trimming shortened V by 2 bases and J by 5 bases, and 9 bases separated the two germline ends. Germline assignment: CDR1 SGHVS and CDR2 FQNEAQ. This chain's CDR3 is CASSLQLGETQYF. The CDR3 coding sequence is TGTGCCAGCAGCTTACAGTTGGGCGAGACCCAGTACTTC.

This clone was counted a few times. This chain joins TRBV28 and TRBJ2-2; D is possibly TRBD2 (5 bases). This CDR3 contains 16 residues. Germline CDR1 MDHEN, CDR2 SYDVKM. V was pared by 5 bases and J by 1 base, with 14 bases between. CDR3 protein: CASSPGLALNTGELFF. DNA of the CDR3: TGTGCCAGCAGTCCCGGGCTAGCCTTGAACACCGGGGAGCTGTTTTTT.

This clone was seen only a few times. Here the CDR3 DNA reads TGCAGTGCTAGCGGGTACACTGAAGCTTTCTTT. Its protein is CSASGYTEAFF. The rearrangement links TRBV20-1 to TRBJ1-1, with D uncertain. V was clipped by 3 bases and J by 3 bases, with 5 bases between them. From germline, CDR1 is DFQATT and CDR2 SNEGSKA (reference sequence). This CDR3 is built from 11 residues.

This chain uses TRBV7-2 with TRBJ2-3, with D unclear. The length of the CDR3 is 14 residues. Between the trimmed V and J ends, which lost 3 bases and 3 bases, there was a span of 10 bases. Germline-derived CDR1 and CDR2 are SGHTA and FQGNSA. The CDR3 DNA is TGTGCCAGCAGCTTCGTCGGCAGGACAGATACGCAGTATTTT. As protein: CASSFVGRTDTQYF.

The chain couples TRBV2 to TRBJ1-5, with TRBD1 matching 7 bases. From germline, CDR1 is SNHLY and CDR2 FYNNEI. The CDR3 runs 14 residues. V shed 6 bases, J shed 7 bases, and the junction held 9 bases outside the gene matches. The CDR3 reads CASRPDRDAQPQHF. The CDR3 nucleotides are TGTGCCAGCAGGCCCGACAGGGATGCGCAGCCCCAGCATTTT.